One sample yielded the 13 T cell receptor beta chains listed below, sequenced in a study of cytomegalovirus exposure and HLA in healthy donors. 60 Vbeta and 13 Jbeta primers were used in PCR. This table comes from immunoSEQ multiplex PCR, and its TCRdb copy is limited to in-frame clones, with some not included. This sample carries about 120,000 clones, over 70% of them seen once, and the ten largest clones take approximately 4%. Sequenced input: PBMCs. All receptors derive from a man between 18 and 29 years old in good health and CMV-seropositive.

J is TRBJ2-7 and V is TRBV10-2; D perhaps matches TRBD1 (6 bases). The CDR3 is 16 amino acids. Germline CDR1 WSHSY, CDR2 SAAADI. V lost 8 bases and J 7 bases, leaving 27 bases between the germline ends. CDR3 in amino acids: CASAGPLPGQLGEQYF. The CDR3 DNA reads TGCGCCAGCGCCGGCCCACTTCCGGGACAACTGGGGGAGCAGTACTTC.

The chain uses TRBV5-4 and TRBJ2-2; 7 bases are a match to TRBD2. Germline V gene lookup returns CDR1 SGHNT and CDR2 YYREEE (reference sequence). The CDR3 has 15 residues. Trimming took 4 bases from V and 5 from J; bases not matched to a gene: 8. CDR3 amino acids: CASSPGLVRTGELFF. The CDR3 nucleotides are TGTGCCAGCAGCCCAGGACTAGTGAGGACCGGGGAGCTGTTTTTT.

The chain has TRBV11-2 and TRBJ1-4; 7 bases line up with TRBD1. The length of the CDR3 is 15 residues. The junction had 11 bases not matched to a gene; V was cut back by 8 bases and J by 5 bases. The germline V gene has CDR1 SGHAT and CDR2 FQNNGV. CDR3 bases: TGTGCCAGCGGGGAGAGGAGGACAGGAAATGAAAAACTGTTTTTT. Amino acid sequence: CASGERRTGNEKLFF.

The rearrangement uses TRBV4-2 and TRBJ1-6; D gene uncertain. This CDR3 has 14 residues. The V end was cut by 0 bases, the J end by 6 bases, with 6 bases between. CDR1 and CDR2 from the germline V gene are LGHNA and YNFKEQ. The CDR3 reads CASSQEGANSPLHF. In DNA, the CDR3 is TGTGCCAGCAGCCAAGAGGGAGCTAATTCACCCCTCCACTTT.

The CDR3 reads CSVTGIADQGNPQHF. CDR3 bases: TGCAGCGTGACGGGAATCGCCGACCAGGGGAACCCCCAGCATTTT. The rearrangement uses TRBV29-1 and TRBJ1-5; a weak D match, TRBD1 (6 bases). This CDR3 contains 15 residues. V gave up 6 bases and J gave up 10 bases, with 25 bases separating them. Germline V gene data show CDR1 as SQVTM and CDR2 as ANQGSEA.

The J gene is TRBJ2-6, the V gene TRBV5-1; 7 bases are shared with TRBD2. This CDR3 contains 16 residues. The V segment lost 4 bases and the J segment 2 bases; nucleotides outside the gene matches: 6. Looked up from germline, CDR1 is SGHRS and CDR2 is YFSETQ. In nucleotides, the CDR3 is TGCGCCAGCAGCACCTCGGGGGGAGCTGGGGCCAACGTCCTGACTTTC. Translating it yields CASSTSGGAGANVLTF.

The genes are TRBV6-4 and TRBJ2-3; the match to TRBD2 covers 10 bases. Trimming took 6 bases from V and 2 from J; bases not matched to a gene: 8. The CDR3 has 16 amino acids. Germline V gives CDR1 MRHNA, CDR2 SNTAGT. CDR3 nucleotide sequence: TGTGCCAGCAGCGATGAAGCGGGAGGGCCCACAGATACGCAGTATTTT. This gives the protein CASSDEAGGPTDTQYF.

This rearrangement joins TRBV19 to TRBJ2-5, with D possibly TRBD2 on 6 matching bases. The germline V gene encodes CDR1 LNHDA and CDR2 SQIVND (reference sequence). The CDR3 consists of 15 residues. V was shortened by 6 bases and J by 1 base, with 15 bases between the two germline ends. The CDR3 region is CASSEGGVVQETQYF. CDR3 coding DNA: TGTGCCAGTAGCGAAGGAGGGGTTGTCCAAGAGACCCAGTACTTC.

The chain links TRBV9 to TRBJ2-1; the match to TRBD2 covers 14 bases. This CDR3 is built from 16 residues. Germline lookup yields CDR1 SGDLS and CDR2 YYNGEE. The J segment lost 10 bases and the V segment lost 0 bases, leaving 6 bases of the junction unmatched. The chain's CDR3 is CASSVGLAGGLGEQFF. DNA of the CDR3: TGTGCCAGCAGCGTAGGACTAGCGGGGGGGTTGGGCGAGCAGTTCTTC. Based on the CDR3 plus reference TRBV9 and TRBJ2-1, the full variable domain is DSGVTQTPKHLITATGQRVTLRCSPRSGDLSVYWYQQSLDQGLQFLIQYYNGEERAKGNILERFSAQQFPDLHSELNLSSLELGDSALYFCASSVGLAGGLGEQFFGPGTRLTVL.

CDR3 amino acids: CASSYSRGGTEAFF. In nucleotides, the CDR3 is TGTGCCAGCAGTTACTCGCGAGGGGGCACTGAAGCTTTCTTT. The V gene is TRBV6-5, the J gene TRBJ1-1, with D possibly being TRBD1 (6 bases). V dropped 0 bases and J dropped 4 bases, with 9 bases sitting between them. CDR1 MNHEY and CDR2 SVGAGI come from the germline V gene. CDR3 length equals 14 residues.

The chain carries TRBV29-1 and TRBJ2-1, with TRBD1 matching 9 bases. The CDR3 contains 14 residues. Looked up from germline, CDR1 is SQVTM and CDR2 is ANQGSEA. The CDR3 reads CRTEGTGSRGEQFF. CDR3 DNA: TGCAGGACGGAAGGGACAGGGAGCCGGGGTGAGCAGTTCTTC.

In the case of this clone: The sample has other DNA sequences that encode this CDR3 too. The CDR3 DNA reads as TGCGCCAGCAGCTTGGGCGGAAGCCGCTCCTACGAGCAGTACTTC. Translation: CASSLGGSRSYEQYF. This chain links TRBV5-1 with TRBJ2-7; D uncertain. CDR1 and CDR2 (germline): SGHRS, YFSETQ. The V end lost 0 bases, the J end lost 0 bases, and 10 bases lay between the germline ends. There are 15 residues in the CDR3.

V usage is TRBV6-6 and J usage is TRBJ1-5; no firm D call. This CDR3 region has 14 residues. Trimming removed 0 bases from V and 1 base from J, with 4 bases in between. The V gene's germline CDR1 is MNHNY and CDR2 SVGAGI (reference sequence). The CDR3 loop reads CASSYSGSNQPQHF. Here the CDR3 DNA reads TGTGCCAGCAGTTACTCCGGGAGCAATCAGCCCCAGCATTTT.